The rows below give T cell receptor beta chains drawn from one sample of a study of shared clonotypes between healthy human individuals. Profiling relied on immunoSEQ multiplex PCR, and the TCRdb table lists in-frame clones only, not all of them. This table has about 590,000 clones, roughly 95% appearing once. The sample consisted of naive CD8+ T cells sorted from blood. These TCRs come from a woman in her 30s in good health. The CDR3 runs from the conserved cysteine through the conserved F or W. The D gene is left open where the match is weak. The size entry is marked missing in some rows and otherwise reads once, few, many or a size class.

clone size	V gene	J gene	D gene	CDR3 protein	CDR3 DNA
.	TRBV6-5	TRBJ2-2	.	CASSYGARELFF	TGTGCCAGCAGTTACGGTGCCCGGGAGCTGTTTTTT
.	TRBV4-1	TRBJ2-1	TRBD2	CASSHGLGEQFF	TGCGCCAGCAGCCATGGACTAGGCGAGCAGTTCTTC
.	TRBV19	TRBJ1-4	.	CASSIQGPYEKLFF	TGTGCCAGTAGTATACAGGGACCCTATGAAAAACTGTTTTTT
.	TRBV6-5	TRBJ1-1	.	CASSYSGPSNEAFF	TGTGCCAGCAGTTACTCGGGACCATCCAATGAAGCTTTCTTT
.	TRBV7-2	TRBJ2-7	.	CASSRPTGGVSGRGNEQYF	TGTGCCAGCAGCCGCCCGACAGGGGGCGTAAGCGGGAGGGGAAACGAGCAGTACTTC
.	TRBV7-1	TRBJ2-7	.	CASTRGHRDFSLYEQYF	TGTGCCAGCACCCGCGGCCACCGGGACTTCTCCCTCTACGAGCAGTACTTC
.	TRBV11-2	TRBJ2-5	.	CASSSTMYQETQYF	TGTGCCAGCAGCTCTACGATGTACCAAGAGACCCAGTACTTC
.	TRBV6-6	TRBJ1-1	.	CASSQGNTEAFF	TGTGCCAGCAGCCAGGGGAACACTGAAGCTTTCTTT
.	TRBV29-1	TRBJ2-3	.	CSLGVGGRPDTQYF	TGCAGCCTCGGAGTGGGTGGGAGGCCAGATACGCAGTATTTT
.	TRBV5-4	TRBJ2-3	.	CASSLTAGPSTDTQYF	TGTGCCAGCAGCTTGACGGCGGGTCCTAGCACAGATACGCAGTATTTT
.	TRBV5-6	TRBJ2-7	.	CASSLAGLSYEQYF	TGTGCCAGCAGCTTGGCAGGCCTATCCTACGAGCAGTACTTC
.	TRBV10-2	TRBJ2-3	.	CASSEPRGTNTDTQYF	TGCGCCAGCAGTGAGCCCCGGGGTACCAACACAGATACGCAGTATTTT
.	TRBV6-1	TRBJ2-1	.	CASSEAPSSYNEQFF	TGTGCCAGCAGTGAAGCGCCTAGCTCCTACAATGAGCAGTTCTTC
.	TRBV21-1	TRBJ2-1	.	CASSNGRGHYNEQFF	TGTGCCAGCAGCAATGGCAGGGGACACTACAATGAGCAGTTCTTC
once	TRBV27	TRBJ2-7	.	CASSFLGAGEQYF	TGTGCCAGCAGTTTTTTGGGGGCAGGGGAGCAGTACTTC
.	TRBV18	TRBJ2-7	TRBD2	CASSPSGRASYEQYF	TGTGCCAGCTCACCTAGCGGGAGAGCCTCCTACGAGCAGTACTTC
.	TRBV28	TRBJ1-5	.	CASSPTRTIDSNQPQHF	TGTGCCAGCAGCCCCACTCGGACTATTGATAGCAATCAGCCCCAGCATTTT
.	TRBV14	TRBJ2-1	.	CASSQNSGYYNEQFF	TGTGCCAGCAGCCAAAACAGCGGTTACTACAATGAGCAGTTCTTC
.	TRBV28	TRBJ2-7	.	CASSPRESYEQYF	TGTGCCAGCAGTCCCAGGGAATCCTACGAGCAGTACTTC
.	TRBV28	TRBJ2-2	.	CASSPSFGYLSGELFF	TGTGCCAGCAGTCCAAGTTTTGGCTATCTGTCCGGGGAGCTGTTTTTT
.	TRBV28	TRBJ1-1	.	CASSPRRRVRTEAFF	TGTGCCAGCAGTCCGAGACGCAGGGTAAGAACTGAAGCTTTCTTT
once	TRBV11-2	TRBJ2-7	.	CASSLDLGRTYEQYF	TGTGCCAGCAGCTTAGATCTGGGACGGACCTACGAGCAGTACTTC
once	TRBV27	TRBJ1-1	.	CASSYIGVTGTTEAFF	TGTGCCAGCAGTTACATTGGTGTTACAGGGACCACTGAAGCTTTCTTT
.	TRBV13	TRBJ2-1	.	CASSPSVGGSYNEQFF	TGTGCCAGCAGCCCATCGGTAGGGGGATCCTACAATGAGCAGTTCTTC
.	TRBV11-2	TRBJ2-7	TRBD2	CASSPVDSGSHEQYF	TGTGCCAGCAGCCCGGTCGATAGCGGGAGCCACGAGCAGTACTTC
.	TRBV4-1	TRBJ1-5	.	CASSHEVRNNQPQHF	TGCGCCAGCAGCCACGAGGTCAGGAACAATCAGCCCCAGCATTTT
.	TRBV7-9	TRBJ2-7	.	CASSPRTGTGDEQYF	TGTGCCAGCAGCCCCCGGACTGGGACCGGGGACGAGCAGTACTTC
.	TRBV5-1	TRBJ2-3	.	CASSLGLSYTDTQYF	TGCGCCAGCAGCTTGGGACTCAGTTACACAGATACGCAGTATTTT
.	TRBV28	TRBJ2-2	.	CASRTYTGELFF	TGTGCCAGCAGAACCTACACCGGGGAGCTGTTTTTT
.	TRBV5-1	TRBJ2-7	.	CASSRTDVAYEQYF	TGCGCCAGCAGCAGAACCGACGTAGCGTACGAGCAGTACTTC
.	TRBV7-9	TRBJ2-5	TRBD2	CASSLEGTLAGGPRETQYF	TGTGCCAGCAGCTTAGAAGGAACGCTAGCGGGAGGGCCTAGGGAGACCCAGTACTTC
.	TRBV6-5	TRBJ2-7	.	CAPLEVGYEQYF	TGTGCCCCCTTGGAGGTGGGGTACGAGCAGTACTTC
.	TRBV30	TRBJ1-5	.	CAWSATRLQPQHF	TGTGCCTGGAGTGCTACACGGTTACAGCCCCAGCATTTT